The rows below give T cell receptor beta chains drawn from one sample of a study of CD8 T cells in Susac syndrome. TCRdb independently ran MiXCR on the immunoSEQ multiplex PCR reads; one entry per CDR3 protein. Of just over 300,000 distinct CDR3 sequences listed, about 91% are singletons. Sequencing input: CD4+ T cells from PBMCs. Every receptor here comes from a human donor with multiple sclerosis. CDR3s include the opening cysteine and the closing phenylalanine or tryptophan. Each record gives: V gene, D gene, J gene, CDR3 DNA, CDR3 protein. A D gene is named only where the DNA matches it firmly.

TRBV5-8,-,TRBJ2-7,TGTGCCAGCAGCTTGGCCGACAGAAACGAGCAGTACTTC,CASSLADRNEQYF
TRBV12-3/TRBV12-4,-,TRBJ1-2,TGTGCCAGCAGTTTCCCGGAGACCTATGGCTACACCTTC,CASSFPETYGYTF
TRBV9,-,TRBJ2-3,TGTGCCAGCAGCGCTATAGGAGGGGATTTTAGCACAGATACGCAGTATTTT,CASSAIGGDFSTDTQYF
TRBV24-1,-,TRBJ2-5,TGTGCCACCAGTGATTTATCGCGGGGAGAGACCCAGTACTTC,CATSDLSRGETQYF
TRBV7-2,TRBD2,TRBJ2-3,TGTGCCAGCAGCCACGGACTAGCCCTAAACACAGATACGCAGTATTTT,CASSHGLALNTDTQYF
TRBV27,-,TRBJ2-1,TGTGCCAGCATCCCTAGGGCCAACGCCAGATACAATGAGCAGTTCTTC,CASIPRANARYNEQFF
TRBV7-2,TRBD2,TRBJ2-5,TGTGCCAGCAGCCCCGGAGGACTAGCGGGAGGAAACAACCAAGAGACCCAGTACTTC,CASSPGGLAGGNNQETQYF
TRBV10-3,-,TRBJ1-1,TGTGCCATCAGTGAGTCGCTGGGGAAAGCTTTCTTT,CAISESLGKAFF
TRBV20-1,TRBD2,TRBJ2-5,TGCAGTGCTAGAGATCTGACTAGCGGAAAACCCTGGGGGTCGCAAGAGACCCAGTACTTC,CSARDLTSGKPWGSQETQYF
TRBV27,TRBD2,TRBJ2-7,TGTGCCAGCAGTCGCCTCATGACGACCAGCGGGATCACCTACGAGCAGTACTTC,CASSRLMTTSGITYEQYF
TRBV5-6,TRBD2,TRBJ2-4,TGTGCCAGCAGCCCGACCACCCAGCGGGGGGGCACTCTAGCCAAAAACATTCAGTACTTC,CASSPTTQRGGTLAKNIQYF
TRBV30,-,TRBJ1-1,TGTGCCTCCCAGGGGACTGAAGCTTTCTTT,CASQGTEAFF
TRBV9,-,TRBJ1-5,TGTGCCAGCAGCGTAGGAGAAGGGAGGCAGCCCCAGCATTTT,CASSVGEGRQPQHF
TRBV10-3,-,TRBJ1-3,TGTGCCATCAGGACCGGGACACATGGAAACACCATATATTTT,CAIRTGTHGNTIYF
TRBV29-1,-,TRBJ1-4,TGCAGCGTTGAAGCTAATGAAAAACTGTTTTTT,CSVEANEKLFF
TRBV20-1,-,TRBJ1-3,TGCAGTGCCCGCGGGAATCCTGGAAACACCATATATTTT,CSARGNPGNTIYF